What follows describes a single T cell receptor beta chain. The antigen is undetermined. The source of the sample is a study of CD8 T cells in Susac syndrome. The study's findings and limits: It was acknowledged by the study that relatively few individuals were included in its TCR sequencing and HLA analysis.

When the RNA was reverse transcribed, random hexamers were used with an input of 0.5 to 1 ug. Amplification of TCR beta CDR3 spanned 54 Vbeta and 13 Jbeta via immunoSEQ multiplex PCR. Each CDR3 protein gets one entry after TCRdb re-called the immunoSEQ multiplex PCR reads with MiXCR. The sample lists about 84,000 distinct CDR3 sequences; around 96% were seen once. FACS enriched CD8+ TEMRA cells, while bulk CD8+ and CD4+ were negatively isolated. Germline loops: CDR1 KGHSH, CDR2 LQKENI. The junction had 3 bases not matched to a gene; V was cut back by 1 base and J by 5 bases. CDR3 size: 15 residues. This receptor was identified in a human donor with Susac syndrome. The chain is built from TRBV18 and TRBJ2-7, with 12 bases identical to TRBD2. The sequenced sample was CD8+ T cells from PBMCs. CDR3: CASSPHRTSGDEQYV. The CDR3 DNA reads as TGTGCCAGCTCACCACACCGGACTAGCGGGGACGAGCAGTACGTC.